One and the same sample provided the 17 T cell receptor beta chains below, sequenced in a study of T cells in Graves' hyperthyroidism and ophthalmopathy. Regions amplified from RNA transcripts were the TCR beta CDR3 regions. The HTBI set primed first-round TCR CDR3 RT-PCR. TCRdb passed the multiplex PCR reads through MiXCR, listing each CDR3 protein once. The sample consists of 370,000 or so distinct CDR3 sequences, 20% to 30% of them appearing once. Sequencing input: blood. The source of these receptors is a man aged 45 to 65 with Graves' hyperthyroidism.

As regards this clonotype: This may come from a read error, since a much larger clone is one base off. The chain combines TRBV2 with TRBJ2-1; 8 bases agree with TRBD2. The germline V gene encodes CDR1 SNHLY and CDR2 FYNNEI. This CDR3 contains 16 residues. As DNA, the CDR3 is TGTGCCAGCAGTGAAGGACTAGCGCGTTCCTACAATGGGCAGTTCTTC. Translating it yields CASSEGLARSYNGQFF.

This sequence joins TRBV7-3 and TRBJ2-2; D may correspond to TRBD1 or TRBD2 (5 bases each). This CDR3 spans 15 amino acids. V lost 1 base and J lost 6, with 12 bases in between. Germline lookup yields CDR1 SGHTA and CDR2 FQGTGA. The CDR3 DNA is TGTGCCAGCAGCTTAAGAGGGACCATATCCGGGGAGCTGTTTTTT. Protein: CASSLRGTISGELFF.

The chain couples TRBV7-3 to TRBJ2-3, with 7 bases aligning to TRBD2. The V gene's germline CDR1 is SGHTA and CDR2 FQGTGA. V was pared by 1 base and J by 6 bases, with 10 bases of the junction left unmatched. The CDR3 length is 16 residues. DNA of the CDR3: TGTGCCAGCAGCTTAAATGTAGCGGGCCTCGTTGATACGCAGTATTTT. Its translation: CASSLNVAGLVDTQYF. Full variable domain (outside the CDR3, taken from reference TRBV7-3 and TRBJ2-3): GAGVSQTPSNKVTEKGKYVELRCDPISGHTALYWYRQSLGQGPEFLIYFQGTGAADDSGLPNDRFFAVRPEGSVSTLKIQRTERGDSAVYLCASSLNVAGLVDTQYFGPGTRLTVL.

The chain uses TRBV27 and TRBJ2-7; a possible D gene is TRBD1 (6 bases). CDR1 is MNHEY and CDR2 is SMNVEV in the germline V gene (reference sequence). This CDR3 is 14 amino acids long. V dropped 5 bases and J dropped 3 bases, with 14 bases sitting between them. DNA of the CDR3: TGTGCCAGCAGTCCCCAATTGACAGGCTACGAGCAGTACTTC. As protein: CASSPQLTGYEQYF.

This clonotype was detected ten times or more. V and J are TRBV12-3 or TRBV12-4 and TRBJ2-5; 9 nucleotides agree with TRBD2. Trimming cost V 1 base and J 1 base; bases outside gene matches: 1. The CDR3 runs 15 residues. CDR3 amino acids: CASSLGLAVQETQYF. CDR3 nucleotide sequence: TGTGCCAGCAGTTTAGGACTAGCGGTCCAAGAGACCCAGTACTTC.

This clonotype appeared a few times. The V and J genes are TRBV30 and TRBJ2-2; a weak D match, TRBD1 (6 bases). The CDR3 is made up of 14 amino acids. Germline values: CDR1 GTSNPN, CDR2 SVGIG (reference sequence). V gave up 2 bases and J gave up 5 bases, with 12 bases separating them. The CDR3 region is CAWSWGPVTGELFF. In nucleotides, the CDR3 is TGTGCCTGGAGTTGGGGGCCGGTGACCGGGGAGCTGTTTTTT. The full variable domain, in which reference TRBV30 and TRBJ2-2 provide the parts outside the CDR3, is SQTIHQWPATLVQPVGSPLSLECTVEGTSNPNLYWYRQAAGRGLQLLFYSVGIGQISSEVPQNLSASRPQDRQFILSSKKLLLSDSGFYLCAWSWGPVTGELFFGEGSRLTVL.

This chain links TRBV20-1 with TRBJ2-5, with D possibly TRBD1 on 5 matching bases. Germline CDR1 and CDR2: DFQATT and SNEGSKA (reference sequence). The V and J ends lost 3 bases and 2 bases respectively, with 13 bases between them. The CDR3 covers 14 residues. CDR3 in amino acids: CSARPPNRQETQYF. CDR3 nucleotides: TGCAGTGCTAGGCCCCCGAACAGGCAAGAGACCCAGTACTTC.

The chain employs TRBV5-6 and TRBJ2-1, with TRBD1 matching 7 bases. The CDR3 has 16 amino acids. The V and J ends lost 3 bases and 3 bases, in that order; junction bases with no gene match: 9. CDR1 is SGHDT, CDR2 YYEEEE, per germline. CDR3 bases: TGTGCCAGCAGCTCAGATCAGGGGGAGTTCTACAATGAGCAGTTCTTC. This sequence encodes CASSSDQGEFYNEQFF.

V and J are TRBV29-1 and TRBJ2-1, with D possibly called TRBD1 or TRBD2 (7 bases each). CDR3 length: 13 residues. Trimming stripped 4 bases from V and 9 bases from J, with 16 bases between. The germline gives CDR1 SQVTM, CDR2 ANQGSEA. In nucleotides, the CDR3 is TGCAGCGTTGCCTTGCAGGGGGAGGGTGAGCAGTTCTTC. This sequence encodes CSVALQGEGEQFF.

The chain employs TRBV14 and TRBJ1-1, with no clear D. The V and J ends lost 2 bases and 1 base respectively, with 5 bases between them. The CDR3 length is 13 residues. Germline CDR1 and CDR2: SGHDN and FVKESK. CDR3 coding DNA: TGTGCCAGCAGCCAAAAAACGAACACTGAAGCTTTCTTT. It translates to CASSQKTNTEAFF.

This clonotype was seen more than once but under ten times. This chain uses TRBV7-2 with TRBJ2-5, with 9 bases fitting TRBD2. Germline V gene data show CDR1 as SGHTA and CDR2 as FQGNSA. Germline trimming cut 0 bases from V and 3 bases from J; bases unmatched to any gene: 2. The CDR3 sequence is 15 residues long. The CDR3 spells CASSLAAGGKETQYF. The CDR3 DNA sequence: TGTGCCAGCAGCTTAGCGGCGGGAGGGAAAGAGACCCAGTACTTC.

This clonotype appeared once. This may come from a read error, since a much larger clone is one base off. The gene calls are TRBV12-3 or TRBV12-4 and TRBJ1-1; TRBD1 is a possible D gene (5 bases). The CDR3 is 15 residues long. CDR3 protein: CAGSYSSGLPLEAFF. The CDR3 DNA reads as TGTGCCGGCAGTTATTCATCGGGGCTGCCCTTGGAAGCTTTCTTT.

This clonotype was found many times. The chain has TRBV6-6 and TRBJ2-1; TRBD1 agrees at 8 bases. Looked up from germline, CDR1 is MNHNY and CDR2 is SVGAGI (reference sequence). CDR3 size: 15 residues. V trimming: 0 bases; J trimming: 8 bases; junction bases outside the gene matches: 6. This CDR3 reads CASSYSWTGSHEQFF. The CDR3, as DNA: TGTGCCAGCAGTTACTCGTGGACAGGGTCTCATGAGCAGTTCTTC.

V gene TRBV2 combines with J gene TRBJ2-1; D not certain. Trimming pared 5 bases from V and 15 bases from J, leaving 35 bases between. Looked up from germline, CDR1 is SNHLY and CDR2 is FYNNEI. This CDR3 region has 18 residues. CDR3 nucleotide sequence: TGTGCCAGCAGTTACGAGCCATCCAGCCAACTCTGGACCGAGGAGTCGTTCTTC. Its protein is CASSYEPSSQLWTEESFF.

There are a few counts of this clonotype. This chain connects TRBV28 to TRBJ2-1, with D perhaps matching TRBD1 or TRBD2 (5 bases each). The CDR3 runs to 15 residues. CDR1 is MDHEN, CDR2 SYDVKM, per germline. Trimming took 7 bases from V and 8 from J, leaving 21 bases between them. The CDR3 DNA sequence: TGTGCCAGCAAGGGGTCCCCAGCGGCCTCGGATGAGCAGTTCTTC. This sequence encodes CASKGSPAASDEQFF.

The chain carries TRBV4-2 and TRBJ2-6; 7 nucleotides match TRBD2. The junction had 5 bases not matched to a gene; V was cut back by 0 bases and J by 0 bases. The CDR3 contains 18 residues. In germline, CDR1 is LGHNA, CDR2 YNFKEQ. CDR3 protein: CASSQDREGPSGANVLTF. Written as DNA, the CDR3 is TGTGCCAGCAGCCAAGATAGGGAGGGCCCCTCTGGGGCCAACGTCCTGACTTTC.

This clonotype was recorded once. The gene calls are TRBV7-2 and TRBJ2-7; D call uncertain. The germline gives CDR1 SGHTA, CDR2 FQGNSA. This CDR3 spans 12 amino acids. Trimming shortened V by 6 bases and J by 4 bases, and 10 bases separated the two germline ends. In DNA form, the CDR3 reads TGTGCCAGCAGTCCCATCCTATACGAGCAGTACTTC. It codes for CASSPILYEQYF.